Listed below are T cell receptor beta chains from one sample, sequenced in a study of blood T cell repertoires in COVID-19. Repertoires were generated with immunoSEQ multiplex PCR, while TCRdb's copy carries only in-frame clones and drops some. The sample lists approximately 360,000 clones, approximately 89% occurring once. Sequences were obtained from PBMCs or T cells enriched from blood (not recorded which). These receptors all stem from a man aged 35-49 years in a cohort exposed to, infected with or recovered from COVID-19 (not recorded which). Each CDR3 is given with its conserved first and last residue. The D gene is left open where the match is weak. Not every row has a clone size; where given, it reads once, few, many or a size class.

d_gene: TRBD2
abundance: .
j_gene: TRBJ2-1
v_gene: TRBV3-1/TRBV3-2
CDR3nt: TGTGCCAGCAGCCAAGATACTAGCGGAGGGTACAATGAGCAGTTCTTC
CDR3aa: CASSQDTSGGYNEQFF

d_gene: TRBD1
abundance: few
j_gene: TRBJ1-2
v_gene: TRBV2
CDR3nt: TGTGCCAGCAGTGGTCGGGACAGGGGTGAGAGCTACACCTTC
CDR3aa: CASSGRDRGESYTF

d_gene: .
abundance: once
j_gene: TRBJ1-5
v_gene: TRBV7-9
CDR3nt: TGTGCCAGCAGCCGTCCCAATCAGCCCCAGCATTTT
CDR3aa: CASSRPNQPQHF

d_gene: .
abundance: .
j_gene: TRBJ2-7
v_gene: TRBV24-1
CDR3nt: TGTGCCACCAGTGATTCGCGAGCGGGCGGTGTCTACGAGCAGTACTTC
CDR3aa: CATSDSRAGGVYEQYF

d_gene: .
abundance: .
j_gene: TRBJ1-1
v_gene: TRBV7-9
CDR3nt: TGTGCCAGCAGCCACCCTACAGGGAAAATGAACACTGAAGCTTTCTTT
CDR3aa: CASSHPTGKMNTEAFF

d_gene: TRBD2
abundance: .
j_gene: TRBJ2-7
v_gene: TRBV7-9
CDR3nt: TGTGCCAGCAGCCCCCGACTAGCGGGAGGGCCGGGGGAGCAGTACTTC
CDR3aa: CASSPRLAGGPGEQYF

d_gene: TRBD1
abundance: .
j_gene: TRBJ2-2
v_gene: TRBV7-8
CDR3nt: TGTGCCAGCAGCTCCCGACAGGGGAGGACCGGGGAGCTGTTTTTT
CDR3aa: CASSSRQGRTGELFF

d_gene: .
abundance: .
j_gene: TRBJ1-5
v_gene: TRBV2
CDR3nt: TGTGCCAGCAACCTAGGGGGTTCGGGCAATCAGCCCCAGCATTTT
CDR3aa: CASNLGGSGNQPQHF

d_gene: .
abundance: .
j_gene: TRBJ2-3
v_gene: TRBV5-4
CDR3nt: TGTGCCAGCAGCTTTACAGGAAGCACAGATACGCAGTATTTT
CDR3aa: CASSFTGSTDTQYF

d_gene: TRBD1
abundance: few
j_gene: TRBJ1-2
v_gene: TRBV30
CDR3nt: TGTGCCTGGAGTATCCCGGACAGGGGAGATGGCTACACCTTC
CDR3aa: CAWSIPDRGDGYTF

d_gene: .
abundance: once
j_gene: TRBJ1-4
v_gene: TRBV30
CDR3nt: TGTGCCTGGAGAGGCTCAGGGGAAAAACTGTTTTTT
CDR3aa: CAWRGSGEKLFF

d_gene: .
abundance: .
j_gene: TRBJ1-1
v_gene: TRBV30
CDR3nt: TGTGCCTGGAGTGTATCTGGGTACAGCACTGAAGCTTTCTTT
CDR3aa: CAWSVSGYSTEAFF

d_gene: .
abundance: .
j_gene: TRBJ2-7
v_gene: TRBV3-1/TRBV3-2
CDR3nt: TGTGCCAGTACAGAGGGATTCTCCTACGAGCAGTACTTC
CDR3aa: CASTEGFSYEQYF

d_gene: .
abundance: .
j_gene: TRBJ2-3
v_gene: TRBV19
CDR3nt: TGTGCCAGTAGTGCCCAGTGGGGAGAGGCAGATACGCAGTATTTT
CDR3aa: CASSAQWGEADTQYF

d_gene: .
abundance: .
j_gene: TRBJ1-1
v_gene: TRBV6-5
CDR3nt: TGTGCCAGCAGCACATCCCAGGGGAACACTGAAGCTTTCTTT
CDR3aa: CASSTSQGNTEAFF

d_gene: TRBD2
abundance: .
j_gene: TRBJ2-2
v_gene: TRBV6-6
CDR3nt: TGTGCCAGCAGTTATCAAGCGGGACTTAACACCGGGGAGCTGTTTTTT
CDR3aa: CASSYQAGLNTGELFF

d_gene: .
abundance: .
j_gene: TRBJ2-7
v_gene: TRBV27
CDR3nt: TGTGCCAGCTCCCCCATCGGGAGAAACTCCTACGAGCAGTACTTC
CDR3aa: CASSPIGRNSYEQYF

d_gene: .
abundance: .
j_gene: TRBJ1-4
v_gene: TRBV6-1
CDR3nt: TGTGCCAGCAGTGAATTTACCCGTGGAGCAACTAATGAAAAACTGTTTTTT
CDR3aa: CASSEFTRGATNEKLFF

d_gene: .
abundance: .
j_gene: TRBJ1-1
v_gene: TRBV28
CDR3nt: TGTGCCAGCAGTTCCTTAGGGCAGGGGAACACTGAAGCTTTCTTT
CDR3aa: CASSSLGQGNTEAFF

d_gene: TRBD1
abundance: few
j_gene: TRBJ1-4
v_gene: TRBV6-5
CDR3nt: TGTGCCAGCAGTCTCGACAGGGTTTATGGAAAACTGTTTTTT
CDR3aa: CASSLDRVYGKLFF

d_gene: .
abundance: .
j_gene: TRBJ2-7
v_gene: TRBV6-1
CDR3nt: TGTGCCAGCAGTGAATACGACAGGTCTTACGAGCAGTACTTC
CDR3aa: CASSEYDRSYEQYF

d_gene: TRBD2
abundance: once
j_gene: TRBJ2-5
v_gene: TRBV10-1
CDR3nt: TGCGCCAGCAGTGAGTCGGGGCGAGCGGGAGGACCCCTCAACTTC
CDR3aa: CASSESGRAGGPLNF

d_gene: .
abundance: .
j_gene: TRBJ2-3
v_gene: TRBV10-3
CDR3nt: TGTGCCATCAGTGAGAATCAGCGGCTCACAGATACGCAGTATTTT
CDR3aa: CAISENQRLTDTQYF

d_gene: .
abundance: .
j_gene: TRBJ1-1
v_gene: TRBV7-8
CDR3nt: TGTGCCAGCAGCTTAGGACAGCGTGAAGCTTTCTTT
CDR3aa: CASSLGQREAFF

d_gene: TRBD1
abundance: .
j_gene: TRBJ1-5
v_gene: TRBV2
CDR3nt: TGTGCCAGCTCCGACAGGGGGGCTTATAGCAATCAGCCCCAGCATTTT
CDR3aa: CASSDRGAYSNQPQHF

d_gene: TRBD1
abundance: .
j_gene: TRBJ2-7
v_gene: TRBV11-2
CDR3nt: TGTGCCAGCAGCTCCTCGACAGGGATTGTGTACGAGCAGTACTTC
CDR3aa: CASSSSTGIVYEQYF

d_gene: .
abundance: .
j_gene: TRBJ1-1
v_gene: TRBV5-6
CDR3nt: TGTGCCAGCAGCTACGACACAGGGTTTTGGACTGAAGCTTTCTTT
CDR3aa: CASSYDTGFWTEAFF

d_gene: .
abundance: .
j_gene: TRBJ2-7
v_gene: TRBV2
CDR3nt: TGTGCCAGCAGTGATTGGTCTGCTAGCTCCTACGAGCAGTACTTC
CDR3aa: CASSDWSASSYEQYF

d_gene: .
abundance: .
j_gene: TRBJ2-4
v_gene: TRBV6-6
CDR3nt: TGTGCCAGCACCGAGGCCAACATTCAGTACTTC
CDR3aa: CASTEANIQYF

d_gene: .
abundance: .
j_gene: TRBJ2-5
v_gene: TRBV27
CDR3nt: TGTGCCAGCAGTGGAACGAGGGGGGGGGAGACCCAGTACTTC
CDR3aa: CASSGTRGGETQYF

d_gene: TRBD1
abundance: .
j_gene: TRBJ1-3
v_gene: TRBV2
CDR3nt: TGTGCCAGCAGTGAAGGGGTGTACGGGACAGGTTCTGGAAACACCATATATTTT
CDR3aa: CASSEGVYGTGSGNTIYF

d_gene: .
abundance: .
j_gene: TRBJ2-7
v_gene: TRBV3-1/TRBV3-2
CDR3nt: TGTGCCAGCAGCCAAGCGCAGGTAGGGCAGTACTTC
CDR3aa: CASSQAQVGQYF

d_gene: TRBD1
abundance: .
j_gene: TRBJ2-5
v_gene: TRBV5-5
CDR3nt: TGTGCCAGCAGCCGCCGCCAGGGGGCTGGGGAGACCCAGTACTTC
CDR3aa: CASSRRQGAGETQYF

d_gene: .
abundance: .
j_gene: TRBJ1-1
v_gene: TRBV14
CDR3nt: TGTGCCAGCAGCCAAGATCTCAGGAACACTGAAGCTTTCTTT
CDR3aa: CASSQDLRNTEAFF

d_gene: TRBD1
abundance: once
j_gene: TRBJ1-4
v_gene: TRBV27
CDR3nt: TGTGCCAGCAGGAGGACAGGGGCGAGGTCAACTAATGAAAAACTGTTTTTT
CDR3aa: CASRRTGARSTNEKLFF

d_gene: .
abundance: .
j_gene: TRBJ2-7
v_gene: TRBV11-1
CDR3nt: TGTGCCAGCAGCCCACCCGGAGGTTTGCGCGAGCAGTACTTC
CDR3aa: CASSPPGGLREQYF

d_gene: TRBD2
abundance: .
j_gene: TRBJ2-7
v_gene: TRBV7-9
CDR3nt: TGTGCCAGCAGCCCACGGACTAGCGGGGCCCCTATCCACGAGCAGTACTTC
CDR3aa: CASSPRTSGAPIHEQYF

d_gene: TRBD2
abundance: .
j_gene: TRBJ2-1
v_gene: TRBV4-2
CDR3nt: TGTGCCAGCAGCCAAACGCTAGGGCGGGAGGCCGAGCAGTTCTTC
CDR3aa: CASSQTLGREAEQFF

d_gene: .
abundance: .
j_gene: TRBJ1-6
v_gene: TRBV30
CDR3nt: TGTGCCTGGAAAGTACAGATGGGAGATTCACCCCTCCACTTT
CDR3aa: CAWKVQMGDSPLHF

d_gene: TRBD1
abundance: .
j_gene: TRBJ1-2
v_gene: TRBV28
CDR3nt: TGTGCCAGCAGTCGGGACAGTATCTATGGCTACACCTTC
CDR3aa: CASSRDSIYGYTF

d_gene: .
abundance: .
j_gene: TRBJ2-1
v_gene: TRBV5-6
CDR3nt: TGTGCCAGCAGCCCGGGTCGGGAGCAGTTCTTC
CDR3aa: CASSPGREQFF

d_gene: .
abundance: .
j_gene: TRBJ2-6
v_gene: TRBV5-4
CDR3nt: TGTGCCAGCAGCTCGGAGTACTCTGGGGCCAACGTCCTGACTTTC
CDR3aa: CASSSEYSGANVLTF

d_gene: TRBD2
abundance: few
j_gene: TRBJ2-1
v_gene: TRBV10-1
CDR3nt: TGCGCCAGCAGTGAGTCGAAGGCTAGCGGGCAGGATGAGCAGTTCTTC
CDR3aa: CASSESKASGQDEQFF

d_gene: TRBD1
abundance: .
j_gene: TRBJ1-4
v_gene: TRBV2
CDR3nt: TGTGCCAGCAGACGGGACAGGGGATTTGTTGGGGAAAAACTGTTTTTT
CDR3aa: CASRRDRGFVGEKLFF

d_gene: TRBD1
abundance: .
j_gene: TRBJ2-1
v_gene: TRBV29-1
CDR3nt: TGCAGCGTCCCTGGGACAGGGTCAAGCAATGAGCAGTTCTTC
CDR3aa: CSVPGTGSSNEQFF

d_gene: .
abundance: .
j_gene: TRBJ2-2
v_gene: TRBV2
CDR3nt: TGTGCCAGCATGGGAGCTGGGACACGAAACACCGGGGAGCTGTTTTTT
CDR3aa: CASMGAGTRNTGELFF

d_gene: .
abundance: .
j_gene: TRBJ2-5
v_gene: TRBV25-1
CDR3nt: TGTGCCAGCAGTCCGTTGGGGACGGGGAGGGAGACCCAGTACTTC
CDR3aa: CASSPLGTGRETQYF

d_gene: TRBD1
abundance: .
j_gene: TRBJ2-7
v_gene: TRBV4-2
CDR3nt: TGTGCCAGCAGCCGAATGACAGGGCTCTACGAGCAGTACTTC
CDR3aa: CASSRMTGLYEQYF

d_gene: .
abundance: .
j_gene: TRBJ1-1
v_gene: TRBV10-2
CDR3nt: TGCGCCAGCAGGGGAGGGCTCTCGAACACTGAAGCTTTCTTT
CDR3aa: CASRGGLSNTEAFF

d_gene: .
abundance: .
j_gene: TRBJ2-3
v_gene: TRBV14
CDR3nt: TGTGCCAGCAGCCAAGGTTATTCTAGTGGAACCACAGATACGCAGTATTTT
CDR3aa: CASSQGYSSGTTDTQYF

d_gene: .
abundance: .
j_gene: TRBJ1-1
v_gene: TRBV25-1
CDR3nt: TGTGCCAGCACAAGGGGCACTGAAGCTTTCTTT
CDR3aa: CASTRGTEAFF

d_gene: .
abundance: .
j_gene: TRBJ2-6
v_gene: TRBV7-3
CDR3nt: TGTGCCAGCAGCTTAGGTGGGACAACCTCTGGGGCCAACGTCCTGACTTTC
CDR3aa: CASSLGGTTSGANVLTF